A single T cell receptor beta chain is shown here with its context. Its cognate antigen is unknown. The entry originates in a study of Ad26.COV2.S vaccination and SARS-CoV-2 variants. Across the study: Donor got 5x10^10 or 1x10^11 viral particles of Ad26.COV2.S. The study, taken as a whole, reports: After vaccination, substantial breadth of spike-specific CD8+ and CD4+ responses was reported. Vaccine and placebo recipients had comparable breadth of non-spike TCRs.

Germline V gene sequence: CDR1 SNHLY, CDR2 FYNNEI. Trimming removed 7 bases from V and 5 bases from J; junction bases left unmatched: 13. This CDR3 is built from 17 residues. Described treatment: some 20 received Ad26.COV2.S at low or high dose, single or two shots; 5 received placebo; per-sample allocation not given. Material that was analyzed had been drawn on day 63 after the first vaccine or placebo injection. Ad26 vector vaccine expressed Wuhan-strain SARS-CoV-2 spike. The table came from immunoSEQ multiplex PCR; TCRdb's copy has only in-frame clones and leaves some out. The top ten clones hold approximately 2.2% of a sample with 300,000 to 400,000 clones, around four fifths of them seen once.

This specimen consisted of peripheral blood, obtained in a trial of Ad26.COV2.S vaccine versus placebo. This receptor was identified in a person aged 18-60 years who received the Ad26.COV2.S COVID-19 vaccine or a placebo. The chain combines TRBV2 with TRBJ2-5; 13 nucleotides agree with TRBD2. The CDR3 coding sequence is TGTGCCAGCACCCTAGGACTAGCGGGGGCCCTAGGGGAGACCCAGTACTTC. Translated, it gives CASTLGLAGALGETQYF.